Detailed here is one T cell receptor (beta chain). Antigen unknown. Different DNA sequences within this sample yield the same CDR3. The study ran its PCR with 60 Vbeta and 13 Jbeta primers. Authors' processing steps: Among the unique TCR beta chains that a later analysis counted, about 85 million in all, about 11 million were shared. Data came from immunoSEQ multiplex PCR; TCRdb stores just in-frame clones and leaves some out. V, J and clone size were drawn from that table, and D and trimming were deduced from the DNA. This table holds 70,000 or so clones, approximately 72% found once. V was clipped by 7 bases and J by 1 base; unmatched bases: 4. This CDR3 spans 14 amino acids. Germline V lookup: CDR1 LNHDA, CDR2 SQIVND (reference sequence). These data originate in a study of cytomegalovirus exposure and HLA in healthy donors. Study results and caveats: The classifier, whose performance was assessed in both the original and validation cohorts, reportedly diagnosed cytomegalovirus status with high specificity and sensitivity.

V and J are TRBV19 and TRBJ1-5, with 7 bases identical to TRBD1. The specimen was PBMCs. The sequence derives from a woman in her 30s in good health and CMV-seronegative. In DNA, the CDR3 is TGTGCCAGTACAAGGACAGGCAGCAATCAGCCCCAGCATTTT. It yields the protein CASTRTGSNQPQHF.